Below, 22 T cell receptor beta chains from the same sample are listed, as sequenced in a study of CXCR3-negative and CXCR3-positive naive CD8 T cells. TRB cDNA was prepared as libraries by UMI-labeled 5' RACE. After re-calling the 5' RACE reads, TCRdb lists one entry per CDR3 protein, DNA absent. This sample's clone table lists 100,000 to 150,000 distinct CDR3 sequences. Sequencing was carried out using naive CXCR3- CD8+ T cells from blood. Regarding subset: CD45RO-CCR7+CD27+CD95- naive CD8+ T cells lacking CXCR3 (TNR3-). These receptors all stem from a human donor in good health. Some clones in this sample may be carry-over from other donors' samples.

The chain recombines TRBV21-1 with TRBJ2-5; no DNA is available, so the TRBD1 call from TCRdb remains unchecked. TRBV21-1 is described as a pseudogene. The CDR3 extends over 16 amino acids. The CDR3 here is CASSKGTGVEQETQYF.

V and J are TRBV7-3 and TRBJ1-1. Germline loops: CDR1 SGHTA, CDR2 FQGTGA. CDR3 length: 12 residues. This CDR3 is CASSSMGTEAFF.

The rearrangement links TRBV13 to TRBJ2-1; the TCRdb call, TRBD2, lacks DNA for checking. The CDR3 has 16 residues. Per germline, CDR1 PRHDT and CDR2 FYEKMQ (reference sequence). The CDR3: CASSSRAEGYYNEQFF.

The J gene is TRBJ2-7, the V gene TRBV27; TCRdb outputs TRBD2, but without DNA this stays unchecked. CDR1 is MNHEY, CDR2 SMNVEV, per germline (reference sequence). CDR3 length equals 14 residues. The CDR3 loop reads CASSLGGGLNEQYF.

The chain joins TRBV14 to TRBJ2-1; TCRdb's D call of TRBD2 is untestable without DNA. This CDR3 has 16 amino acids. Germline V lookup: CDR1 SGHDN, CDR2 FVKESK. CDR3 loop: CASSAMLAGVGNEQFF.

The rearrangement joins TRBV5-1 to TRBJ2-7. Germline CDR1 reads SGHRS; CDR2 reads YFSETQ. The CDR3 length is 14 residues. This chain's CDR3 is CASSLTWSSYEQYF. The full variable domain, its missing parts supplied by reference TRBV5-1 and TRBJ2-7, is KAGVTQTPRYLIKTRGQQVTLSCSPISGHRSVSWYQQTPGQGLQFLFEYFSETQRNKGNFPGRFSGRQFSNSRSEMNVSTLELGDSALYLCASSLTWSSYEQYFGPGTRLTVT.

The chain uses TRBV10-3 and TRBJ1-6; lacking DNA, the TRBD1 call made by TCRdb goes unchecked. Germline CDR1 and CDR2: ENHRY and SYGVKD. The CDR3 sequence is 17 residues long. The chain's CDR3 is CAISDPRTPGYNSPLHF.

The CDR3 sequence: CASSGDSSSYEQYF. The V and J genes are TRBV5-1 and TRBJ2-7; TCRdb gives TRBD2 as the D gene, but with no DNA this cannot be confirmed. Germline V gives CDR1 SGHRS, CDR2 YFSETQ. The CDR3 has 14 amino acids. Supplemented by reference TRBV5-1 and TRBJ2-7, the full variable domain reads KAGVTQTPRYLIKTRGQQVTLSCSPISGHRSVSWYQQTPGQGLQFLFEYFSETQRNKGNFPGRFSGRQFSNSRSEMNVSTLELGDSALYLCASSGDSSSYEQYFGPGTRLTVT.

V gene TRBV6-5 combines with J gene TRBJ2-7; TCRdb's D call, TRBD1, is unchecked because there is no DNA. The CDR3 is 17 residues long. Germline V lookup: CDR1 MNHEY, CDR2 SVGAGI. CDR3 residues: CASSYSQGTPVADEQYF.

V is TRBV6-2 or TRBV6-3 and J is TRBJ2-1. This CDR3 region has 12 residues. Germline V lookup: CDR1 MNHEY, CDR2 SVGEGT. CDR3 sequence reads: CASAIGEYEQFF.

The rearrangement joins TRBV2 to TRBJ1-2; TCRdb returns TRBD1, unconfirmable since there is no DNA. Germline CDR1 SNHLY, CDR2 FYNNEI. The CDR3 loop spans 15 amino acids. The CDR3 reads CASSEGTGGAYGYTF.

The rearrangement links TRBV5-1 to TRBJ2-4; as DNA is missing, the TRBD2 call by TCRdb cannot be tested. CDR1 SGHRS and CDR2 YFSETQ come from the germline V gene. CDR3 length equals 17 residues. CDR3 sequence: CASSLYEGLSAKNIQYF.

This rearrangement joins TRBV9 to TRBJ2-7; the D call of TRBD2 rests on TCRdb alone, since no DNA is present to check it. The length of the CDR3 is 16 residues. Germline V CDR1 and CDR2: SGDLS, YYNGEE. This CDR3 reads CASSPASGLADNEQYF.

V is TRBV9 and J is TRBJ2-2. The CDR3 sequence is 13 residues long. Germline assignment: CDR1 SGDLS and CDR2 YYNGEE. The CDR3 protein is CASSVGNTGELFF. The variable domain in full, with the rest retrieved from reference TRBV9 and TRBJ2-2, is DSGVTQTPKHLITATGQRVTLRCSPRSGDLSVYWYQQSLDQGLQFLIQYYNGEERAKGNILERFSAQQFPDLHSELNLSSLELGDSALYFCASSVGNTGELFFGEGSRLTVL.

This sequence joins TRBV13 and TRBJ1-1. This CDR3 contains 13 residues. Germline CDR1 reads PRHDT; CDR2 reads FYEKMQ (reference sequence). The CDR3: CASSEGRRTEAFF.

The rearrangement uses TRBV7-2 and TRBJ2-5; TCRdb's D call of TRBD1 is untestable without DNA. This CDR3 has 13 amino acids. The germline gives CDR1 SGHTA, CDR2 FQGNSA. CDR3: CATLPGGGETQYF.

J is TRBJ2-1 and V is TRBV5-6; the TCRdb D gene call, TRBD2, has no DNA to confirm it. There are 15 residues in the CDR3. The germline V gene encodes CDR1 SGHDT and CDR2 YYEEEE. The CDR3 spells CASSSATGVHNEQFF.

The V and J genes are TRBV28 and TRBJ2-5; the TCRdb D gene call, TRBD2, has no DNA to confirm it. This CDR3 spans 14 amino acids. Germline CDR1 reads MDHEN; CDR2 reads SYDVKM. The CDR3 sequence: CASSASSYRETQYF.

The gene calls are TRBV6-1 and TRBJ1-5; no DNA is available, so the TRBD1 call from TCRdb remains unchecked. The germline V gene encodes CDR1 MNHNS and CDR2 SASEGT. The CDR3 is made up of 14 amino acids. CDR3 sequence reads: CASSDDRFYQPQHF.

The CDR3 is CASSNWTGYNEQFF. The J gene is TRBJ2-1, the V gene TRBV11-3; the D gene TCRdb calls, TRBD2, cannot be checked with no DNA. From germline, CDR1 is SGHNT and CDR2 YENEEA. The CDR3 sequence is 14 residues long.

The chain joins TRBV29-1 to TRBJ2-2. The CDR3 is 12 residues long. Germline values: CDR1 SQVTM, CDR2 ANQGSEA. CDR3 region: CSSLGTTGELFF.

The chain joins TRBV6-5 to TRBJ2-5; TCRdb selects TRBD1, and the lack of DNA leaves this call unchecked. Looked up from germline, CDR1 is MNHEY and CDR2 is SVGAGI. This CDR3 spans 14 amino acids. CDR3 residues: CASSPRGAGETQYF.